This note documents a single TCR beta chain sequence. Germline V gene sequence: CDR1 SNHLY, CDR2 FYNNEI. CDR3 length equals 15 residues. The J segment lost 7 bases and the V segment lost 6 bases, leaving 11 bases of the junction unmatched. As handled by the study authors: Amplified reference gene primers provided the basis for estimating nucleated cell counts. Clones were read by immunoSEQ multiplex PCR, and TCRdb kept only the in-frame ones, dropping some. V and J calls and clone size are given by that table; D and trimming were obtained from the DNA. The repertoire holds about 260,000 clones, with more than 85% as singletons. This record belongs to a study of blood T cell repertoires in COVID-19. Study-wide context: Acute and convalescent COVID-19 samples came from the United States, Italy and Spain.

Sample: peripheral blood. The chain has TRBV2 and TRBJ2-3; TRBD1 matches at 9 bases. This clonotype was sampled from a person aged 18 to 30 with COVID-19, enrolled during active disease. CDR3 sequence (DNA): TGTGCCAGCAGGAGGGACAGGGAAGAATTTTATACGCAGTATTTT. Amino acid sequence: CASRRDREEFYTQYF.